Sequencing of this TCR beta chain was carried out in a study of shared clonotypes between healthy human individuals. Study-wide results and caveats: An anticipated effect of sequencing depth on clonotype sharing among donors was recognized.

Using immunoSEQ multiplex PCR, the repertoire was profiled, and TCRdb retains in-frame clones only, with some absent. The sample carries about 110,000 clones, 68% recorded once. The V end lost 5 bases, the J end lost 6 bases, and 8 bases lay between the germline ends. Germline CDR1 MNHEY, CDR2 SVGAGI. The CDR3 covers 11 residues. As to this clone: Its antigen is unknown.

The V call is TRBV6-5, the J call TRBJ2-7; tentative D call: TRBD1 (6 bases). The sequence came from a woman aged 25 to 39 in good health. Specimen: memory CD8+ T cells sorted from blood. This sample's subset: CD45RO+ cells pooled with CCR7-negative TemRA cells. CDR3 amino acids: CASSTGIEQYF. As DNA, the CDR3 is TGTGCCAGCAGTACAGGGATCGAGCAGTACTTC.